The present T cell receptor (beta chain) was sequenced within a study of Graves' ophthalmopathy and Graves' hyperthyroidism. Study background: There was a collection of peripheral blood at initial diagnosis, before any treatment.

Ten or more counts support this clonotype. Its antigen remains unidentified. At one boundary the junction diverges from the germline segment, which might be a read error. The CDR3 has 14 amino acids. Whole-study findings and limits: Blood also carried most expanded thyroid clonotypes exceeding 0.001 frequency.

CDR3 regions of TCR beta were amplified from RNA transcripts. An opening RT-PCR round employed HTBI primers and preceded a second-round multiplex PCR. MiXCR, applied by TCRdb to the multiplex PCR reads, yields one record per CDR3 protein. The sample shows 400,000 to 450,000 distinct CDR3 sequences, roughly 21% of them seen only once. Hyperthyroidism in these 18- to 65-year-old patients was newly diagnosed, lasting under 2 months. It was from around 10 ml of fresh peripheral blood that the PBMCs came. This chain joins TRBV12-3 or TRBV12-4 and TRBJ2-6, with D maybe TRBD1 (5 bases). This clonotype was obtained from a young woman with stable Graves' hyperthyroidism. The sample taken for sequencing was peripheral blood. CDR3 in amino acids: CASRPGSGANVLIF. The CDR3 DNA reads TGTGCCAGCAGACCAGGCTCTGGGGCCAACGTCCTGATTTTC.